Sequencing of this T cell receptor beta chain was carried out in a study of T cells in Graves' hyperthyroidism and ophthalmopathy (dated by TCRdb to about 2019). With respect to the entire study: Peripheral blood was sampled at the time of initial diagnosis, prior to any treatment. To identify distinguishing TCR V-J signatures, a discovery cohort of some 99 patients was used, comprising 43 with Graves' ophthalmopathy and around 60 with stable Graves' hyperthyroidism. Prospective prediction of ophthalmopathy was tested in an independent validation cohort consisting of some 18 hyperthyroidism patients and some 16 patients who later progressed to ophthalmopathy. The roughly 100 discovery patients were randomly divided into training and test sets at a 7:3 ratio. In six Graves' hyperthyroidism patients, the study also compared T-cell repertoires from thyroid tissue with T-cell repertoires from blood. After sampling, hyperthyroidism patients received methimazole starting at 30 mg daily, and ophthalmopathy patients received high-dose intravenous methylprednisolone. TCR Vbeta CDR3 sequencing of some 140 peripheral blood samples (43 ophthalmopathy, 75 hyperthyroidism and around 17 progressor patients) is reported in the paper.

At the junction V is shortened by 5 bases and J by 5 bases, with 10 bases in between. The CDR3, cysteine through phenylalanine, is 12 amino acids long. The only DNA kept is the CDR3, 36 bases in frame from the first base. CDR1 is given as LNHDA and CDR2 as SQIVND, both from the germline V gene (reference sequence). What the research found in general, with its limitations: No statistical method was used to fix the sample size in advance, and group allocation was not hidden from the investigators. During validation, the model predicted progression to ophthalmopathy a median of approximately 7 months ahead of onset, with around 65% sensitivity and around 72% specificity. A 13 V-J signature model separated ophthalmopathy from stable hyperthyroidism, with about 88% sensitivity and 81% to 82% specificity in cross-validation and 80%/75% in testing. Most expanded thyroid clonotypes (frequency above 0.001) were also detected in blood, suggesting blood repertoires may reflect thyroid immune responses.

Moderately to severely active disease, a Clinical Activity Score of at least 3, a NOSPECS grade of at least 4, and a duration under 3 months were present in ophthalmopathy patients. Any patient with an uncontrolled infection, another autoimmune disease, pregnancy or lactation was excluded. Diagnoses were based on clinical symptoms, serum thyroxine and TRAb, thyroid ultrasound and orbital computed tomography. PBMCs were isolated from about 9.1 ml of fresh peripheral blood by Ficoll-Paque density gradient centrifugation. Total RNA was extracted using Trizol reagent, and RNA quality was assessed on an Agilent 2100 Bioanalyzer. With respect to this clonotype: What antigen it recognizes has not been identified. No much larger clone is present one base from it, and per-base qualities are unavailable.

The TCR beta CDR3 regions were amplified from RNA transcripts. The first round of RT-PCR for the TCR CDR3 was performed with the HTBI primer set and the Qiagen OneStep RT-PCR kit. The libraries were constructed in a second round of multiplex PCR and then size-selected and purified. Paired-end sequencing of the libraries was performed with 100 bp reads on an Illumina HiSeq2000. Turning to the authors' computational methods: SOAPnuke was used to process the raw data, removing reads that contained adapters or uncalled bases, had a mean Phred below 15, or lacked an exact match to the constant primer or identifier. High-quality paired reads were merged with COPE v1.2.5, and unique nucleotide sequences were defined as clonotypes. MiTCR v1.1 was used to align clonotypes to the IMGT TRBV, TRBD and TRBJ reference segments. Analysis was restricted to V-J combinations with a frequency above 0.0001, which covered roughly 99% of repertoires. A TCS score was defined as the ratio between F50 (clonal expansion) and ExV (chaos), using BLOSUM62-based TCRdist between CDR3 peptides within each V-J. Welch's t-statistics and random forest reduced several hundred V-J features to 13, which were used in a naive Bayes classifier (R e1071). TCRdb trimmed the raw reads at Q25, called clones with MiXCR and kept productive beta chains. Every distinct CDR3 protein forms one entry, paired with its most common genes and DNA. TCRdb's processing, not the authors', yielded these V and J calls. The sample has under 350,000 distinct CDR3 sequences on record, 15% to 20% of them singletons. The ten top clones hold around 55% of the sample.

The specimen sequenced was blood. The chain is made from TRBV19 and TRBJ2-7; the D gene cannot be named for sure. This TCR was sampled from a woman aged 55-75 years with Graves' ophthalmopathy. Read as DNA, the sequence is TGTGCCAGTAGTCGATACCAGGACGAGCAGTACTTC. It encodes CASSRYQDEQYF. The entire variable domain, with the stretches around the CDR3 drawn from the reference TRBV19 and TRBJ2-7 proteins, is DGGITQSPKYLFRKEGQNVTLSCEQNLNHDAMYWYRQDPGQGLRLIYYSQIVNDFQKGDIAEGYSVSREKKESFPLTVTSAQKNPTAFYLCASSRYQDEQYFGPGTRLTVT.